The clone carrying this T cell receptor (beta chain) was recorded a few times. Its antigen remains unknown. It was with 60 Vbeta and 13 Jbeta primers that the PCR ran. Per the original data handling: About 10 million shared chains were among the approximately 80 million unique TCR beta chains that a later analysis counted. The data were produced by immunoSEQ multiplex PCR, yet TCRdb's version contains in-frame clones alone and is incomplete. That table is the source of V, J and clone size, and D and trimming were worked out from the DNA. The table lists about 130,000 clones, approximately 75% of them singletons. This CDR3 comprises 13 residues. Germline values: CDR1 ENHRY, CDR2 SYGVKD. Trimming stripped 4 bases from V and 3 bases from J, with 9 bases between. The sample originates from a study of cytomegalovirus exposure and HLA in healthy donors. Study-level results: A later analysis linked a missense variant in DCLRE1C to the trimming of TCR beta V and J genes.

Input material: PBMCs. The chain has TRBV10-3 and TRBJ1-2; no firm D call. This receptor was obtained from a man aged 30 to 45 in good health and CMV-seronegative. The CDR3 nucleotides read TGTGCCATCAGTGTACAGCCTCACTATGGCTACACCTTC. It is translated as CAISVQPHYGYTF.